This TCR beta chain was documented in a study of T cells in narcolepsy. Turning to this clone: Its antigen is still unknown.

V was clipped by 0 bases and J by 2 bases; unmatched bases: 0. CDR1 and CDR2 from the germline V gene are MNHEY and SVGAGI. This CDR3 is built from 14 residues. Whole-study results and caveats: HCRT-specific and TRIB2-specific autoreactive clonotypes appeared among same-patient CSF and blood CD4+ clonotypes. Blood of same and different patients, but not healthy controls, reportedly held recurring autoreactive clonotypes.

Data came from immunoSEQ multiplex PCR; TCRdb stores just in-frame clones and leaves some out. The table has around 18,000 clones, roughly 72% seen once. The sequencing sample was made of CD45RA- memory CD8+ T cells from PBMCs. The rearrangement joins TRBV6-5 to TRBJ2-7, with TRBD2 matching 8 bases. The source is a human donor with narcolepsy. Written as DNA, the CDR3 is TGTGCCAGCAGTTACTCAGCGGGGGCCTACGAGCAGTACTTC. It yields the protein CASSYSAGAYEQYF.